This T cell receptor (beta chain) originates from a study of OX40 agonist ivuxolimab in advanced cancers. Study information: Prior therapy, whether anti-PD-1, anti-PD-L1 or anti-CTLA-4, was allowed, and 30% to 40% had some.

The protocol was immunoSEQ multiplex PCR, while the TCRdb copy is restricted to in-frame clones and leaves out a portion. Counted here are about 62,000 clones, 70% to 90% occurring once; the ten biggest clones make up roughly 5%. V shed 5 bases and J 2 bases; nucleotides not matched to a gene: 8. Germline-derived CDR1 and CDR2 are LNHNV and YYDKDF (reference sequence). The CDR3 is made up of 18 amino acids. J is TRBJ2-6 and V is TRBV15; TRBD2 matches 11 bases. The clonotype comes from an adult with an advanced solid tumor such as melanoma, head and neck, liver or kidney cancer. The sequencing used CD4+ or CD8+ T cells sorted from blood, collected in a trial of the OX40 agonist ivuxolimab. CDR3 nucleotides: TGTGCCACCAGCCTCAGCCAACTAGCGGGAGCTGGGGCCAACGTCCTGACTTTC. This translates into CATSLSQLAGAGANVLTF.